This TCR beta chain originates from a study of siplizumab effects on memory and regulatory T cells. Of note for this clone: Antigen: not known.

This CDR3 comprises 15 residues. Germline CDR1 LGHNA, CDR2 YNFKEQ. The germline V and J ends were trimmed by 0 bases and 1 base, with 10 bases remaining between them. Repertoires were generated with immunoSEQ multiplex PCR, while TCRdb's copy carries only in-frame clones and drops some. Altogether tens of thousands of clones are present, less than 98% being singletons, with the ten largest covering about 1%. The study's findings and limits: Relative to controls at about 27%, mappable alloreactive CD4+ clones exhibited a mean Treg-derived proportion of approximately 70% with siplizumab. Mapping to unstimulated subsets was achieved for only a minor fraction of alloreactive clones.

The TCR sequence derives from a human donor in good health. The material sequenced was naive CD8+ T cells sorted from blood. This chain joins TRBV4-2 and TRBJ2-7; D gene ambiguous. CDR3 DNA: TGTGCCAGCAGCCAAGAGGGTACTGGGTCCTACGAGCAGTACTTC. It translates to CASSQEGTGSYEQYF.